A single sample is the source of the 17 T cell receptor beta chains below, sequenced in a study of shared T cell receptors in the human thymus. Sequencing was performed with immunoSEQ multiplex PCR; in TCRdb, only in-frame clones are kept and a portion is missing. The repertoire includes 500,000 to 750,000 clones, around nine tenths of them detected once, and roughly 0.0097% sits in the top ten. These data also formed part of another study, on human thymus T cells.

Sequenced: thymocytes. The receptors stem from a boy under two years old with a congenital heart defect.

The chain employs TRBV4-2 and TRBJ2-5, with 10 bases that match TRBD2. Matching the DNA end better, TRBJ2-7 makes the J call doubtful. CDR1 is LGHNA and CDR2 is YNFKEQ in the germline V gene. The length of the CDR3 is 16 residues. CDR3 bases: TGTGCCAGCAGCCAAGATGCCCTAGCGGGAGCTCGCGAGCAGTACTTC. This sequence encodes CASSQDALAGAREQYF.

This clone showed up just once. The V and J genes are TRBV4-2 and TRBJ2-3, with 14 nucleotides matching TRBD2. This CDR3 is built from 19 residues. Germline V gives CDR1 LGHNA, CDR2 YNFKEQ. J lost 1 base, V lost 4 bases, and 10 bases had no gene match. The CDR3 sequence: CASSLPGTSGRGGTDTQYF. In DNA form, the CDR3 reads TGTGCCAGCAGCCTCCCCGGGACTAGCGGGAGAGGGGGCACAGATACGCAGTATTTT.

This clone was seen a few times. V usage is TRBV19 and J usage is TRBJ1-4; D not certain. Germline loops: CDR1 LNHDA, CDR2 SQIVND (reference sequence). The V end was cut by 6 bases, the J end by 7 bases, with 12 bases between. The CDR3 consists of 13 residues. The CDR3 nucleotides are TGTGCCAGTAGCCGCTATCGGGGTGAAAAACTGTTTTTT. It encodes CASSRYRGEKLFF.

The chain is built from TRBV27 and TRBJ2-7, with TRBD2 matching 9 bases. V lost 3 bases and J lost 5; bases outside the gene matches: 5. CDR1 and CDR2 (germline): MNHEY, SMNVEV (reference sequence). This CDR3 has 14 amino acids. CDR3 in DNA: TGTGCCAGCAGTTTTAGCGGGAGCCGCAACGAGCAGTACTTC. Translated, it gives CASSFSGSRNEQYF.

The chain recombines TRBV10-3 with TRBJ2-1; 7 bases are shared with TRBD2. The CDR3 length is 13 residues. V was clipped by 7 bases and J by 3 bases; unmatched bases: 3. Germline V gene data show CDR1 as ENHRY and CDR2 as SYGVKD. The CDR3 reads CAIKRESYNEQFF. The CDR3 nucleotides are TGTGCCATCAAGCGGGAAAGCTACAATGAGCAGTTCTTC.

The chain carries TRBV4-2 and TRBJ2-3; the D gene is possibly TRBD2 (6 bases). Between the trimmed V and J ends, which lost 4 bases and 0 bases, there was a span of 17 bases. This CDR3 comprises 17 residues. CDR1 is LGHNA, CDR2 YNFKEQ, per germline. CDR3 loop: CASSPERERNSTDTQYF. The DNA for the CDR3 is TGTGCCAGCAGCCCGGAACGGGAGCGCAATAGCACAGATACGCAGTATTTT.

The chain recombines TRBV11-2 with TRBJ2-3; 7 bases agree with TRBD2. This CDR3 comprises 18 residues. J was trimmed by 0 bases and V by 2 bases; bases with no gene match: 11. CDR1 is SGHAT, CDR2 FQNNGV, per germline. CDR3 in DNA: TGTGCCAGCAGCTTAAACGAGAATAGCGGGCCTAGCACAGATACGCAGTATTTT. This sequence encodes CASSLNENSGPSTDTQYF.

The gene calls are TRBV6-1 and TRBJ2-3; a possible D gene is TRBD2 (6 bases). The germline V gene has CDR1 MNHNS and CDR2 SASEGT. The CDR3 has 16 amino acids. Trimming took 4 bases from V and 3 from J, leaving 17 bases between them. In DNA form, the CDR3 reads TGTGCCAGCAGTGTGACTAGTAGTTTTTATACAGATACGCAGTATTTT. Protein sequence: CASSVTSSFYTDTQYF.

About this clone itself: The junction departs from germline at one end; a sequencing error may be responsible. V and J are TRBV20-1 and TRBJ1-2, with 8 bases aligning to TRBD1. The CDR3 contains 9 residues. The germline gives CDR1 DFQATT, CDR2 SNEGSKA (reference sequence). The CDR3 DNA reads TGCAGTGCTAGACGGACAGGGAGCTTC. Its translation is CSARRTGSF.

The chain carries TRBV9 and TRBJ2-7; TRBD1 matches 12 bases. CDR1 is SGDLS, CDR2 YYNGEE, per germline. Losses at the gene ends were 3 bases for V and 3 bases for J; bases not matched to a gene: 13. The CDR3 runs 18 residues. CDR3 DNA sequence: TGTGCCAGCAGCGGAGCGGGGACAGGGGGCTTAGGGCACTACGAGCAGTACTTC. Translating it yields CASSGAGTGGLGHYEQYF.

This clone was detected only once. The genes are TRBV5-8 and TRBJ2-5; 8 bases are a match to TRBD1. The CDR3 runs to 15 residues. Per germline, CDR1 SGHTS and CDR2 YDEGEE. J lost 5 bases, V lost 4 bases, and 10 bases had no gene match. CDR3: CASSGRTGRWETQYF. The CDR3 DNA is TGTGCCAGCAGCGGTCGGACAGGGCGATGGGAGACCCAGTACTTC. The full variable domain, completed using reference TRBV5-8 and TRBJ2-5, is EAGVTQSPTHLIKTRGQQATLRCSPISGHTSVYWYQQALGLGLQFLLWYDEGEERNRGNFPPRFSGRQFPNYSSELNVNALELEDSALYLCASSGRTGRWETQYFGPGTRLLVL.

V is TRBV10-3 and J is TRBJ2-2; possibly TRBD1 for D (7 bases). This CDR3 has 13 amino acids. With 10 bases removed from V and 4 bases from J, the gap between germline ends came to 13 bases. Germline V gives CDR1 ENHRY, CDR2 SYGVKD. This chain's CDR3 is CANQGGVTGELFF. The CDR3 DNA reads TGTGCCAACCAGGGGGGAGTCACCGGGGAGCTGTTTTTT.

CDR3 coding DNA: TGTGCCAGCACCCTAGGGGTGGTTCGCTCTGGGGCCAACGTCCTGACTTTC. This encodes CASTLGVVRSGANVLTF. The rearrangement links TRBV7-9 to TRBJ2-6; D possibly corresponds to TRBD1 (5 bases). Trimming took 7 bases from V and 0 from J, leaving 16 bases between them. This CDR3 contains 17 residues. Germline V gives CDR1 SEHNR, CDR2 FQNEAQ (reference sequence).

The V call is TRBV27, the J call TRBJ2-1; 10 bases match TRBD1. CDR3 size: 15 residues. CDR1 is MNHEY, CDR2 SMNVEV, per germline (reference sequence). Germline trimming cut 8 bases from V and 6 bases from J; bases unmatched to any gene: 10. The CDR3 region is CASRIRDRGLNEQFF. Here the CDR3 DNA reads TGTGCCAGCCGAATCCGGGACAGGGGTCTCAATGAGCAGTTCTTC.

J is TRBJ2-5 and V is TRBV5-6; tentative D call: TRBD1 (6 bases). CDR1 is SGHDT and CDR2 is YYEEEE in the germline V gene. Trimming took 1 base from V and 5 from J, leaving 15 bases between them. The CDR3 extends over 15 amino acids. The CDR3: CASSLRLGALETQYF. Written as DNA, the CDR3 is TGTGCCAGCAGCTTGAGGCTGGGGGCTTTGGAGACCCAGTACTTC.

The chain employs TRBV19 and TRBJ1-4, with D tentatively TRBD1 (6 bases). The V and J ends lost 7 bases and 0 bases respectively, with 9 bases between them. CDR1 is LNHDA and CDR2 is SQIVND in the germline V gene (reference sequence). The CDR3 runs 14 residues. Here the CDR3 DNA reads TGTGCCAGTACCCCAGGGGCAACTAATGAAAAACTGTTTTTT. It specifies CASTPGATNEKLFF.

This chain uses TRBV4-2 with TRBJ2-7, with D maybe TRBD2 (6 bases). The CDR3 length is 13 residues. V was trimmed by 1 base and J by 9 bases, leaving 13 bases between them. The germline CDR1 and CDR2 sequences are LGHNA and YNFKEQ. CDR3 loop: CASSQGVRGGQYF. CDR3 DNA: TGTGCCAGCAGCCAAGGTGTCCGGGGAGGGCAGTACTTC.